Each of the 26 T cell receptor beta chains below was sequenced from the same sample in a study of cytomegalovirus exposure and HLA in healthy donors. Amplification used 60 Vbeta primers and 13 Jbeta primers. Data came from immunoSEQ multiplex PCR; TCRdb stores just in-frame clones and leaves some out. This sample has over 100,000 clones, with less than 80% found just once. The sample taken for sequencing was PBMCs. All receptors come from a man in his forties in good health and CMV-seropositive.

Turning to this clone: At one end, the junction sequence differs from germline, possibly due to a read error. The rearrangement joins TRBV7-7 to TRBJ2-2; D perhaps matches TRBD1 (6 bases). The CDR3 spans 14 residues. Per the germline V gene, CDR1 is SSHAT and CDR2 is FNYEAQ (reference sequence). CDR3 sequence: CASSQDRNTGELFF. The CDR3, as DNA: TGTGCTAGCAGCCAGGACAGGAACACCGGGGAGCTGTTTTTT.

This chain links TRBV18 with TRBJ2-2, with TRBD1 identical over 9 bases. The CDR3 runs 15 residues. After removal of 4 bases from V and 4 bases from J, the junction contained 4 bases not matched to a gene. Germline CDR1 reads KGHSH; CDR2 reads LQKENI. The CDR3 bases are TGTGCCAGCTCACGGGACAGGGAACTCACCGGGGAGCTGTTTTTT. Amino acid sequence: CASSRDRELTGELFF.

The chain couples TRBV7-9 to TRBJ1-2; TRBD1 matches 8 bases. Germline CDR1 SEHNR, CDR2 FQNEAQ (reference sequence). The trim removed 6 bases at V and 7 bases at J, leaving 13 bases unmatched. This CDR3 is 15 amino acids long. CDR3 bases: TGTGCCAGCAGGGTGACAGGGGATGAAGGCATTGGCTACACCTTC. Protein: CASRVTGDEGIGYTF. Variable domain in full (rest from reference TRBV7-9 and TRBJ1-2): DTGVSQNPRHKITKRGQNVTFRCDPISEHNRLYWYRQTLGQGPEFLTYFQNEAQLEKSRLLSDRFSAERPKGSFSTLEIQRTEQGDSAMYLCASRVTGDEGIGYTFGSGTRLTVV.

The chain has TRBV5-1 and TRBJ1-4; TRBD1 matches at 8 bases. The V segment lost 6 bases and the J segment 7 bases; nucleotides outside the gene matches: 11. This CDR3 comprises 15 residues. Germline CDR1 reads SGHRS; CDR2 reads YFSETQ. The DNA for the CDR3 is TGCGCCAGCAACTCCGGTCCAGGGGGCTTTGAAAAACTGTTTTTT. This gives the protein CASNSGPGGFEKLFF.

This CDR3 is CASNTGTTSGNTIYF. In DNA form, the CDR3 reads TGTGCCAGCAACACCGGGACAACCTCTGGAAACACCATATATTTT. This chain links TRBV28 with TRBJ1-3; TRBD1 might be the D (6 bases). CDR3 length: 15 amino acids. The V end lost 7 bases, the J end lost 0 bases, and 13 bases lay between the germline ends. CDR1 MDHEN and CDR2 SYDVKM come from the germline V gene.

The chain employs TRBV5-1 and TRBJ2-5, with TRBD1 matching 8 bases. The J call is doubtful: the DNA matches TRBJ2-7 better. The CDR3 contains 14 residues. The germline gives CDR1 SGHRS, CDR2 YFSETQ. The CDR3 loop is CASRKVGRGHEQYF. For the CDR3, the DNA is TGCGCCAGCAGGAAAGTGGGCAGGGGGCACGAGCAGTACTTC.

The rearrangement uses TRBV28 and TRBJ1-5; D call uncertain. Trimming cost V 6 bases and J 6 bases, with 12 bases left between them. There are 13 residues in the CDR3. Germline V gives CDR1 MDHEN, CDR2 SYDVKM. CDR3 amino acids: CASSLPGVQPQHF. CDR3 nucleotide sequence: TGTGCCAGCAGCTTACCGGGAGTTCAGCCCCAGCATTTT.

As regards this clone: One end of the junction fails to match germline, which may point to a read error. The V and J genes are TRBV7-8 and TRBJ1-6, with 7 bases fitting TRBD1. This CDR3 has 15 amino acids. The germline V gene has CDR1 SGHVS and CDR2 FQNEAQ. The CDR3 protein is CASSTPGTAGSPPHF. The CDR3 DNA follows: TGTGCCAGCAGCACTCCCGGGACAGCGGGTTCACCCCCCCACTTT.

V is TRBV2 and J is TRBJ1-1, with 7 bases identical to TRBD1. The germline V gene encodes CDR1 SNHLY and CDR2 FYNNEI. CDR3 length: 15 amino acids. V shed 7 bases, J shed 5 bases, and the junction held 13 bases outside the gene matches. CDR3 sequence (DNA): TGTGCCAGCACGAGGATAGGGACAGAGTGGACTGAAGCTTTCTTT. Translation: CASTRIGTEWTEAFF.

The chain recombines TRBV7-8 with TRBJ1-6, with D possibly matching TRBD1 (5 bases). V lost 5 bases and J lost 7, with 12 bases in between. This CDR3 is built from 14 residues. In germline, CDR1 is SGHVS, CDR2 FQNEAQ. CDR3 sequence (DNA): TGTGCCAGCAGCCGTACAGGATACAATTCACCCCTCCACTTT. Translated: CASSRTGYNSPLHF.

Concerning this clone: One end of the junction varies from germline; a read error may be responsible. The chain carries TRBV28 and TRBJ2-1; TRBD2 aligns across 7 bases. Germline CDR1 is MDHEN and CDR2 is SYDVKM. The CDR3 length is 15 residues. The CDR3 DNA reads TGTGCCAGCCACGATTGGGGGAGGGGAGATAATGAGCGGTTCTTC. Translation: CASHDWGRGDNERFF.

The V and J genes are TRBV30 and TRBJ1-1; D is possibly TRBD1 (6 bases). Trimming removed 2 bases from V and 10 bases from J, with 14 bases in between. CDR3 length: 12 residues. The germline gives CDR1 GTSNPN, CDR2 SVGIG (reference sequence). CDR3 sequence: CAWSTGGRSAFF. The DNA of the CDR3 is TGTGCCTGGAGTACTGGGGGCAGGTCAGCTTTCTTT.

This chain joins TRBV5-4 and TRBJ2-7, with 9 positions matching TRBD1. With V trimmed by 0 bases and J by 6 bases, 4 bases remained unmatched. Germline CDR1 is SGHNT and CDR2 is YYREEE (reference sequence). This CDR3 contains 14 residues. The CDR3 loop is CASSLVGQGPEQYF. CDR3 DNA sequence: TGTGCCAGCAGCTTGGTGGGACAGGGTCCCGAGCAGTACTTC.

The rearrangement uses TRBV6-5 and TRBJ2-3; 11 bases agree with TRBD1. Germline V lookup: CDR1 MNHEY, CDR2 SVGAGI. The CDR3 spans 16 residues. J gave up 5 bases and V 2 bases, and 6 bases lay outside the gene matches. This CDR3 is CASSYTGDRGVDTQYF. The DNA for the CDR3 is TGTGCCAGCAGTTACACGGGGGACAGGGGGGTAGATACGCAGTATTTT.

The chain joins TRBV6-1 to TRBJ1-1; perhaps TRBD1 as D (5 bases). The CDR3 spans 15 residues. The germline V and J ends were trimmed by 5 bases and 7 bases, with 20 bases remaining between them. The germline gives CDR1 MNHNS, CDR2 SASEGT. The CDR3 sequence is CASSFMDWGGGEAFF. Here the CDR3 DNA reads TGTGCCAGCAGTTTCATGGACTGGGGGGGAGGTGAAGCTTTCTTT.

The chain recombines TRBV27 with TRBJ2-1; TRBD2 is a possible D gene (6 bases). V was cut by 5 bases and J by 5 bases, with 16 bases left in between. This CDR3 comprises 15 residues. CDR1 MNHEY and CDR2 SMNVEV come from the germline V gene (reference sequence). This chain's CDR3 is CASSPVETRHNEQFF. For the CDR3, the DNA is TGTGCCAGCAGTCCAGTCGAGACTAGACACAATGAGCAGTTCTTC.

V and J are TRBV7-9 and TRBJ1-2; no reliable D call. This CDR3 comprises 15 residues. Germline lookup yields CDR1 SEHNR and CDR2 FQNEAQ (reference sequence). Between the trimmed V and J ends, which lost 5 bases and 4 bases, there was a span of 17 bases. The CDR3 is CASSPRDFEGYGYTF. The CDR3 DNA sequence: TGTGCCAGCAGCCCCCGAGACTTCGAGGGCTATGGCTACACCTTC.

This clone has just a few counts. The chain employs TRBV18 and TRBJ1-2; the match to TRBD1 covers 7 bases. The CDR3 has 14 amino acids. CDR1 and CDR2 from the germline V gene are KGHSH and LQKENI. The J segment lost 2 bases and the V segment lost 6 bases, leaving 6 bases of the junction unmatched. CDR3 sequence reads: CASSRGQENYGYTF. CDR3 coding DNA: TGTGCCAGCTCCCGAGGACAGGAAAACTATGGCTACACCTTC.

This clone was counted a few times. The chain recombines TRBV15 with TRBJ1-5; 8 nucleotides line up with TRBD1. The germline gives CDR1 LNHNV, CDR2 YYDKDF (reference sequence). V lost 3 bases to trimming and J lost 2 bases; unmatched junction nucleotides: 9. The CDR3 sequence is 17 residues long. The CDR3 loop reads CATSSIQGARGNQPQHF. The CDR3 DNA is TGTGCCACCAGCAGTATCCAGGGGGCTAGGGGCAATCAGCCCCAGCATTTT. Complete variable domain (other parts from reference TRBV15 and TRBJ1-5): DAMVIQNPRYQVTQFGKPVTLSCSQTLNHNVMYWYQQKSSQAPKLLFHYYDKDFNNEADTPDNFQSRRPNTSFCFLDIRSPGLGDTAMYLCATSSIQGARGNQPQHFGDGTRLSIL.

The chain links TRBV7-9 to TRBJ1-1, with 7 bases matching TRBD1. This CDR3 has 15 amino acids. Germline V gene sequence: CDR1 SEHNR, CDR2 FQNEAQ (reference sequence). Unmatched junction bases numbered 8, after V lost 1 base and J lost 6 bases. CDR3: CASSLGDSKVAEAFF. CDR3 in DNA: TGTGCCAGCAGCTTAGGGGACAGCAAAGTCGCTGAAGCTTTCTTT.

The chain's CDR3 is CASSLGGGIDYGYTF. The DNA of the CDR3 is TGTGCCAGCAGTTTAGGGGGGGGAATAGACTATGGCTACACCTTC. The chain carries TRBV28 and TRBJ1-2; possibly TRBD1 for D (5 bases). The ends were cut back, 2 bases at V and 3 bases at J, with 13 bases in the middle. Germline V gives CDR1 MDHEN, CDR2 SYDVKM. The CDR3 spans 15 residues.

This clone was seen a few times. This chain uses TRBV6-5 with TRBJ2-1; tentatively, D is TRBD1 (5 bases). The germline gives CDR1 MNHEY, CDR2 SVGAGI. The CDR3 covers 14 residues. V lost 2 bases, J lost 8 bases, and 13 bases lay in between. The CDR3 region has the DNA TGTGCCAGCAGTTACCTTGGGGCAGCCGATGAGCAGTTCTTC. Translated, it gives CASSYLGAADEQFF.

The J gene is TRBJ2-1, the V gene TRBV6-6, with 10 bases matching TRBD1. This CDR3 contains 14 residues. V was pared by 10 bases and J by 10 bases, with 13 bases of the junction left unmatched. The germline CDR1 and CDR2 sequences are MNHNY and SVGAGI (reference sequence). The DNA of the CDR3 is TGTGCCATCTCCCGGGACAGGGGTCCTTTCGAGCAGTTCTTC. It translates to CAISRDRGPFEQFF.

The chain carries TRBV5-4 and TRBJ1-2; 8 bases align to TRBD1. This CDR3 is built from 13 residues. V was clipped by 4 bases and J by 5 bases; unmatched bases: 4. From germline, CDR1 is SGHNT and CDR2 YYREEE (reference sequence). The CDR3 protein is CASSVNRGYGYTF. The CDR3 nucleotides read TGTGCCAGCAGCGTGAACAGGGGGTATGGCTACACCTTC.

The V gene is TRBV6-5, the J gene TRBJ2-7; 7 bases line up with TRBD1. The germline CDR1 and CDR2 sequences are MNHEY and SVGAGI. Trimming took 7 bases from V and 2 from J; bases not matched to a gene: 11. This CDR3 has 15 amino acids. The CDR3 sequence: CASKRLRTGPYEQYF. As DNA, the CDR3 is TGTGCCAGCAAAAGATTAAGGACAGGACCCTACGAGCAGTACTTC.

This sequence joins TRBV7-4 and TRBJ2-7; the match to TRBD1 covers 9 bases. The trim removed 1 base at V and 1 base at J, leaving 8 bases unmatched. Germline V CDR1 and CDR2: SGHVT, SQSDAQ. This CDR3 is 17 amino acids long. The CDR3 bases are TGTGCCAGCAGCTTAGTTCGCGGGACAGGGTGTTCCTACGAGCAGTACTTC. Translation gives CASSLVRGTGCSYEQYF.